These 25 T cell receptor beta chains were sequenced from one sample in a study of beta chain features in type 1 diabetes. Sequencing targeted expressed TCRB transcripts, as all isolated RNA had been reverse transcribed. TCRdb's copy holds only in-frame clones and misses some; the assay was immunoSEQ multiplex PCR. The sample holds 600,000 to 650,000 clones, about a sixth seen once. Material for sequencing was naive CD4+ T cells from blood. All receptors derive from a man between 18 and 35 years old in good health.

The chain recombines TRBV5-1 with TRBJ1-1, with a weak D call TRBD1 (5 bases). V dropped 4 bases and J dropped 1 base, with 11 bases sitting between them. The CDR3 runs 14 residues. Looked up from germline, CDR1 is SGHRS and CDR2 is YFSETQ. CDR3 bases: TGCGCCAGCAGCGCCATCACAGGGAACACTGAAGCTTTCTTT. Protein: CASSAITGNTEAFF.

This clone was counted between two and nine times. The chain recombines TRBV27 with TRBJ2-5; 10 bases agree with TRBD2. J was trimmed by 0 bases and V by 6 bases; bases with no gene match: 1. Germline CDR1 reads MNHEY; CDR2 reads SMNVEV (reference sequence). CDR3 length: 14 residues. The CDR3 loop is CASRLAGNQETQYF. The CDR3 coding sequence is TGTGCCAGCAGACTAGCGGGGAACCAAGAGACCCAGTACTTC.

V and J are TRBV7-2 and TRBJ1-2; 8 nucleotides align to TRBD1. The CDR3 consists of 14 residues. V dropped 5 bases and J dropped 8; count of bases not matched to a gene: 10. Germline CDR1 reads SGHTA; CDR2 reads FQGNSA. CDR3 sequence (DNA): TGTGCCAGCAGCCCCCGACAGGGGCGATGGGGCTACACCTTC. It specifies CASSPRQGRWGYTF.

V usage is TRBV18 and J usage is TRBJ2-7; D perhaps matches TRBD2 (5 bases). The CDR3 is made up of 11 amino acids. Germline V gene data show CDR1 as KGHSH and CDR2 as LQKENI. The V end lost 6 bases, the J end lost 6 bases, and 9 bases lay between the germline ends. Here the CDR3 reads CASSQAGEQYF. The CDR3 DNA is TGTGCCAGCTCCCAGGCGGGCGAGCAGTACTTC.

This clone has only a few counts. This chain links TRBV6-1 with TRBJ1-2; D ambiguous. CDR1 and CDR2 from the germline V gene are MNHNS and SASEGT. The V gene lost 1 base and the J gene lost 1 base, with 7 bases spanning the gap. The CDR3 length is 14 residues. This CDR3 reads CASSEENGNYGYTF. CDR3 coding DNA: TGTGCCAGCAGTGAAGAGAACGGTAACTATGGCTACACCTTC.

The chain employs TRBV29-1 and TRBJ2-1, with D possibly TRBD2 on 5 matching bases. V dropped 4 bases and J dropped 4 bases, with 14 bases sitting between them. This CDR3 region has 14 residues. Germline lookup yields CDR1 SQVTM and CDR2 ANQGSEA. The CDR3 DNA reads TGCAGCGTTGCTGTACTAGAGGGATACAATGAGCAGTTCTTC. Translating it yields CSVAVLEGYNEQFF.

The J gene is TRBJ1-1, the V gene TRBV28; D unclear. The V and J ends lost 3 bases and 4 bases respectively, with 9 bases between them. CDR3 size: 13 residues. CDR1 and CDR2 from the germline V gene are MDHEN and SYDVKM. CDR3 protein: CASSLDLGTEAFF. The CDR3 DNA is TGTGCCAGCAGTTTGGACTTGGGCACTGAAGCTTTCTTT.

The V and J genes are TRBV28 and TRBJ1-2, with D hard to call. Looked up from germline, CDR1 is MDHEN and CDR2 is SYDVKM. Trimming pared 8 bases from V and 5 bases from J, leaving 9 bases between. The CDR3 is made up of 11 amino acids. The CDR3 loop reads CASSKGYGYTF. CDR3 DNA sequence: TGTGCCAGCTCCAAAGGGTATGGCTACACCTTC.

This chain connects TRBV5-4 to TRBJ2-7; either TRBD1 or TRBD2 may fit D (5 bases each). The ends were cut back, 0 bases at V and 4 bases at J, with 8 bases in the middle. The germline CDR1 and CDR2 sequences are SGHNT and YYREEE (reference sequence). The CDR3 runs 13 residues. The CDR3 region has the DNA TGTGCCAGCAGCTTGGCCTGGGGGTACGAGCAGTACTTC. Translated, it gives CASSLAWGYEQYF.

V usage is TRBV7-2 and J usage is TRBJ1-4; D unclear. V gave up 4 bases and J gave up 4 bases, with 10 bases separating them. Germline loops: CDR1 SGHTA, CDR2 FQGNSA. The CDR3 is 14 residues long. CDR3 in DNA: TGTGCCAGCAGCTGGACGGACGTTAATGAAAAACTGTTTTTT. Its protein product is CASSWTDVNEKLFF.

This clone was counted between two and nine times. J is TRBJ2-7 and V is TRBV18; D unresolved. Between the trimmed V and J ends, which lost 3 bases and 2 bases, there was a span of 17 bases. CDR3 length: 16 residues. CDR1 KGHSH and CDR2 LQKENI come from the germline V gene. CDR3 sequence: CASSPTRGRQPYEQYF. CDR3 nucleotides: TGTGCCAGCTCACCTACCCGCGGCAGGCAGCCCTACGAGCAGTACTTC.

A few counts support this clone. The chain joins TRBV4-1 to TRBJ1-1; D not certain. Germline V gives CDR1 MGHRA, CDR2 YSYEKL. The CDR3 extends over 16 amino acids. V was clipped by 2 bases and J by 1 base, with 14 bases between them. Here the CDR3 DNA reads TGCGCCAGCAGCCAACCGACTGGATCTAAGAACACTGAAGCTTTCTTT. Residues: CASSQPTGSKNTEAFF.

This chain links TRBV7-2 with TRBJ2-1; TRBD2 aligns across 8 bases. The CDR3 consists of 16 residues. Per germline, CDR1 SGHTA and CDR2 FQGNSA. J lost 5 bases, V lost 3 bases, and 9 bases had no gene match. The CDR3 region has the DNA TGTGCCAGCAGCTTTAGGGTCGGGACTAGTCACAATGAGCAGTTCTTC. Translating it yields CASSFRVGTSHNEQFF.

The genes are TRBV19 and TRBJ2-5, with a tentative D call TRBD1 (5 bases). This CDR3 has 14 amino acids. Germline-derived CDR1 and CDR2 are LNHDA and SQIVND (reference sequence). Trimming took off 6 bases at V and 5 bases at J, with 16 bases between the two ends. The CDR3 DNA reads as TGTGCCAGTAGCACCCAGGACAAACTGGAGACCCAGTACTTC. It yields the protein CASSTQDKLETQYF.

This rearrangement joins TRBV7-2 to TRBJ1-2; no definite D call. Germline V gene lookup returns CDR1 SGHTA and CDR2 FQGNSA. Trimming stripped 5 bases from V and 8 bases from J, with 21 bases between. The CDR3 spans 15 residues. The CDR3 DNA follows: TGTGCCAGCAGCCCCGGCTCACAGAGCCGATTGGGCTACACCTTC. Translated, it gives CASSPGSQSRLGYTF.

This clone was recorded a few times. V usage is TRBV7-2 and J usage is TRBJ2-3; tentatively, D is TRBD1 (6 bases). Trimming stripped 7 bases from V and 1 base from J, with 12 bases between. The V gene's germline CDR1 is SGHTA and CDR2 FQGNSA. The CDR3 loop spans 14 amino acids. The CDR3 reads CASNRDIGTDTQYF. In DNA, the CDR3 is TGTGCCAGCAACCGGGACATAGGCACAGATACGCAGTATTTT.

As DNA, the CDR3 is TGTGCCAGCAGCCCCTCTAGCGGGGCCTACAATGAGCAGTTCTTC. Protein: CASSPSSGAYNEQFF. The V and J genes are TRBV4-2 and TRBJ2-1, with 9 bases that match TRBD2. Germline V gene lookup returns CDR1 LGHNA and CDR2 YNFKEQ. CDR3 size: 15 residues. Germline trimming cut 4 bases from V and 2 bases from J; bases unmatched to any gene: 3.

The gene calls are TRBV7-9 and TRBJ1-3; weak D call: TRBD1 (5 bases). Per germline, CDR1 SEHNR and CDR2 FQNEAQ (reference sequence). The CDR3 sequence is 17 residues long. The V end lost 5 bases, the J end lost 2 bases, and 19 bases lay between the germline ends. This chain's CDR3 is CASSPLRDGGPGNTIYF. CDR3 nucleotide sequence: TGTGCCAGCAGCCCCCTCCGGGACGGCGGCCCTGGAAACACCATATATTTT.

V is TRBV9 and J is TRBJ1-1, with D possibly being TRBD1 (6 bases). V was shortened by 3 bases and J by 3 bases, with 15 bases between the two germline ends. The CDR3 is made up of 15 amino acids. Germline values: CDR1 SGDLS, CDR2 YYNGEE. This chain's CDR3 is CASSGLGGQHTEAFF. The DNA for the CDR3 is TGTGCCAGCAGCGGCCTAGGGGGGCAGCACACTGAAGCTTTCTTT.

The rearrangement uses TRBV29-1 and TRBJ2-7; D is ambiguous. The length of the CDR3 is 12 residues. Trimming pared 6 bases from V and 1 base from J, leaving 10 bases between. Germline loops: CDR1 SQVTM, CDR2 ANQGSEA. CDR3 nucleotides: TGCAGCGTCCTCCGGCATTCCTACGAGCAGTACTTC. Translation: CSVLRHSYEQYF.

The gene calls are TRBV5-6 and TRBJ1-2; tentatively, D is TRBD1 (6 bases). Germline V gene data show CDR1 as SGHDT and CDR2 as YYEEEE. The V and J ends lost 1 base and 8 bases respectively, with 12 bases between them. The CDR3 has 13 residues. The DNA of the CDR3 is TGTGCCAGCAGCTTGTACAGGGTCGGAGGCTACACCTTC. Amino acids: CASSLYRVGGYTF.

This clone was observed a handful of times. J is TRBJ1-1 and V is TRBV7-2; weak D call: TRBD1 (6 bases). The germline V gene has CDR1 SGHTA and CDR2 FQGNSA. Trimming removed 5 bases at V and 6 bases at J, with 16 bases between. The CDR3 is made up of 14 amino acids. The CDR3 sequence is CASSPRSQGAEAFF. CDR3 nucleotide sequence: TGTGCCAGCAGCCCTAGATCACAGGGCGCTGAAGCTTTCTTT.

The CDR3, as DNA: TGTGCCAGCAGCGGCTATGTGGGGGCAGGGACTGAAGCTTTCTTT. Protein: CASSGYVGAGTEAFF. The chain recombines TRBV9 with TRBJ1-1; perhaps TRBD1 as D (6 bases). Per germline, CDR1 SGDLS and CDR2 YYNGEE. Trimming took off 3 bases at V and 5 bases at J, with 17 bases between the two ends. The CDR3 consists of 15 residues.

Notes on this clone: Other DNA sequences within the sample encode an identical CDR3. The J gene is TRBJ2-5, the V gene TRBV7-2, with TRBD2 matching over 13 bases. CDR1 and CDR2 from the germline V gene are SGHTA and FQGNSA. V was clipped by 1 base and J by 1 base; unmatched bases: 0. The CDR3 has 16 residues. The DNA for the CDR3 is TGTGCCAGCAGCTTAGGACTAGCGGGGGGCCAAGAGACCCAGTACTTC. Amino acids: CASSLGLAGGQETQYF.

This clone came up a few times. The chain combines TRBV7-9 with TRBJ2-5; D unresolved. Germline CDR1 is SEHNR and CDR2 is FQNEAQ (reference sequence). The CDR3 contains 16 residues. V was trimmed by 3 bases and J by 7 bases, leaving 21 bases between them. DNA of the CDR3: TGTGCCAGCAGCTTCGCCCATAGTGGACCGGCGAGGACCCAGTACTTC. This codes for CASSFAHSGPARTQYF.